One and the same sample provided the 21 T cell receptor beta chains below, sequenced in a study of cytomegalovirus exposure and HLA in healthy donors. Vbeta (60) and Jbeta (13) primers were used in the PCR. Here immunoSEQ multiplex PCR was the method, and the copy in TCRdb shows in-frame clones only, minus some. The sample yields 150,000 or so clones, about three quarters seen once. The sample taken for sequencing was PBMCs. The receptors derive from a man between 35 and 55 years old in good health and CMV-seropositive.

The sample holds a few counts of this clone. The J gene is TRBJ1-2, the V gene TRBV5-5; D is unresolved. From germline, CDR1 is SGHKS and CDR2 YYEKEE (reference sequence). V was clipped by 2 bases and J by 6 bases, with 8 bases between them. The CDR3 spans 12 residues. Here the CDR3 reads CASSFGYDGYTF. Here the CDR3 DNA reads TGTGCCAGCAGCTTCGGGTATGATGGCTACACCTTC. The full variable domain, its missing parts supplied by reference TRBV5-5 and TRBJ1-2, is DAGVTQSPTHLIKTRGQQVTLRCSPISGHKSVSWYQQVLGQGPQFIFQYYEKEERGRGNFPDRFSARQFPNYSSELNVNALLLGDSALYLCASSFGYDGYTFGSGTRLTVV.

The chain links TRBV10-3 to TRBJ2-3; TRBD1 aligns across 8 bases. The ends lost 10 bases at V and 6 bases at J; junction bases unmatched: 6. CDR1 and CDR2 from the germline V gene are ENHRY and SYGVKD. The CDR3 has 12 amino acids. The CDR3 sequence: CASQGAGDTQYF. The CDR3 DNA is TGTGCCAGTCAGGGGGCGGGGGATACGCAGTATTTT.

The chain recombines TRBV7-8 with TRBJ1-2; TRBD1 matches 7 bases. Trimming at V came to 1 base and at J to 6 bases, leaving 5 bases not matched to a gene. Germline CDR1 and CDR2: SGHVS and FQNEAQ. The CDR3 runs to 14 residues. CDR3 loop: CASSLVEGANGYTF. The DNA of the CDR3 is TGTGCCAGCAGCTTAGTCGAGGGGGCAAATGGCTACACCTTC.

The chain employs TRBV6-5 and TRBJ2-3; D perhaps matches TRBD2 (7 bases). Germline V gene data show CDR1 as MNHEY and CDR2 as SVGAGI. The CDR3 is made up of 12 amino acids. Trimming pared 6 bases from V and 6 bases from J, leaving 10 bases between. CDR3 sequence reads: CASRQGGDTQYF. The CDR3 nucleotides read TGTGCCAGCAGACAGGGAGGGGATACGCAGTATTTT.

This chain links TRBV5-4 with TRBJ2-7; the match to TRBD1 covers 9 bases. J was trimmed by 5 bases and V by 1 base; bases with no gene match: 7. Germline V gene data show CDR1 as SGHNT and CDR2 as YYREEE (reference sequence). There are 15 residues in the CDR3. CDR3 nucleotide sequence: TGTGCCAGCAGCTTGTCCGGGACAGGGTCGAACGAGCAGTACTTC. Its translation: CASSLSGTGSNEQYF. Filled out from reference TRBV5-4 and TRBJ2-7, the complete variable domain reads ETGVTQSPTHLIKTRGQQVTLRCSSQSGHNTVSWYQQALGQGPQFIFQYYREEENGRGNFPPRFSGLQFPNYSSELNVNALELDDSALYLCASSLSGTGSNEQYFGPGTRLTVT.

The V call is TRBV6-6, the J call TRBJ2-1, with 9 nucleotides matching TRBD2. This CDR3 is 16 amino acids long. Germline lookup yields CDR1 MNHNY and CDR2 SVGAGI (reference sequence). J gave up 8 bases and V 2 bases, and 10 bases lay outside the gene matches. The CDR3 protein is CASSYEAGGPVDEQFF. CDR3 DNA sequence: TGTGCCAGCAGTTACGAGGCGGGAGGGCCTGTCGATGAGCAGTTCTTC.

In nucleotides, the CDR3 is TGTGCCAGCGCTTACAGGGCTTTCTATGGCTACACCTTC. Protein sequence: CASAYRAFYGYTF. The chain couples TRBV28 to TRBJ1-2; the D gene is possibly TRBD1 (6 bases). V was pared by 8 bases and J by 4 bases, with 14 bases between. This CDR3 has 13 residues. Germline CDR1 MDHEN, CDR2 SYDVKM.

The CDR3 loop is CASQGQGPEAFF. The DNA for the CDR3 is TGTGCCAGCCAGGGACAGGGGCCTGAAGCTTTCTTT. This sequence joins TRBV18 and TRBJ1-1; 10 positions match TRBD1. In germline, CDR1 is KGHSH, CDR2 LQKENI. With V trimmed by 8 bases and J by 6 bases, 3 bases remained unmatched. CDR3 size: 12 residues.

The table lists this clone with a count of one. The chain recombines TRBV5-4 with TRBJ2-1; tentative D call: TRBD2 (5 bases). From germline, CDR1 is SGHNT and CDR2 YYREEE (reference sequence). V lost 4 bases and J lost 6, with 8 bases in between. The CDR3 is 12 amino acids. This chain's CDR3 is CASSRDVNEQFF. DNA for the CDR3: TGTGCCAGCAGCCGGGATGTCAATGAGCAGTTCTTC.

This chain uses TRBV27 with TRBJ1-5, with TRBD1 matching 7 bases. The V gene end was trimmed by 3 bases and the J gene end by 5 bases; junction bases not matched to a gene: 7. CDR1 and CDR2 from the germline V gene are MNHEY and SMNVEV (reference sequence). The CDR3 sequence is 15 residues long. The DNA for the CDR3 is TGTGCCAGCAGTTTGGGCCCACAGGGGCATCAGCCCCAGCATTTT. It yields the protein CASSLGPQGHQPQHF.

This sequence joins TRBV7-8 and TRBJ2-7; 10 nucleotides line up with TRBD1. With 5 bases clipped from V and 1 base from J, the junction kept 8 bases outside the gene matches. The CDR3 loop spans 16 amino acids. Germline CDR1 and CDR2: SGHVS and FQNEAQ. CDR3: CASSLDRDRGSYEQYF. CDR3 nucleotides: TGTGCCAGCAGCCTAGATAGGGACAGGGGTTCCTACGAGCAGTACTTC.

In DNA form, the CDR3 reads TGTGCCAGCAGCTTACTTCCCCAGTTCGGAAACACCATATATTTT. Protein sequence: CASSLLPQFGNTIYF. V usage is TRBV11-2 and J usage is TRBJ1-3; D gene ambiguous. The germline CDR1 and CDR2 sequences are SGHAT and FQNNGV. Trimming pared 2 bases from V and 4 bases from J, leaving 12 bases between. This CDR3 contains 15 residues.

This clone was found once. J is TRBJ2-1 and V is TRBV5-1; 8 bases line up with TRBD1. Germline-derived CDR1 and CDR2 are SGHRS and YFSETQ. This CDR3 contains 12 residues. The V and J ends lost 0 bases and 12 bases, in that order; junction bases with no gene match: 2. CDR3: CASSLAGTGQFF. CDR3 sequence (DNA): TGCGCCAGCAGCTTGGCCGGGACAGGGCAGTTCTTC.

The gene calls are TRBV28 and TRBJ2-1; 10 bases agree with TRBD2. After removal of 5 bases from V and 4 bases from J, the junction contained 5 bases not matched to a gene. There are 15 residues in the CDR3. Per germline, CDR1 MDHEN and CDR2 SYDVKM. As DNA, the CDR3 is TGTGCCAGCAGTCTACTAGCGGGGCCATACAATGAGCAGTTCTTC. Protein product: CASSLLAGPYNEQFF. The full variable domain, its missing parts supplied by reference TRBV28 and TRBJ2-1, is DVKVTQSSRYLVKRTGEKVFLECVQDMDHENMFWYRQDPGLGLRLIYFSYDVKMKEKGDIPEGYSVSREKKERFSLILESASTNQTSMYLCASSLLAGPYNEQFFGPGTRLTVL.

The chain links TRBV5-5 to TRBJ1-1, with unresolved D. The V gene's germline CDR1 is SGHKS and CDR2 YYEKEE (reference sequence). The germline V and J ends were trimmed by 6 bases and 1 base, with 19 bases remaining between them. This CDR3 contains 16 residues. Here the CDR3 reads CASIQRSGQKNTEAFF. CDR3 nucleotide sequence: TGTGCCAGCATCCAAAGAAGTGGTCAGAAGAACACTGAAGCTTTCTTT.

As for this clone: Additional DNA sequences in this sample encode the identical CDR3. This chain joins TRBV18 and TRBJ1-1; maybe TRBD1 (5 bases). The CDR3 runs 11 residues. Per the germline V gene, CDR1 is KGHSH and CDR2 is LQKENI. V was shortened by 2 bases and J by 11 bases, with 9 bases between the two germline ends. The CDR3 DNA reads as TGTGCCAGCTCACCAGGGGCGGAGGCTTTCTTT. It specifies CASSPGAEAFF.

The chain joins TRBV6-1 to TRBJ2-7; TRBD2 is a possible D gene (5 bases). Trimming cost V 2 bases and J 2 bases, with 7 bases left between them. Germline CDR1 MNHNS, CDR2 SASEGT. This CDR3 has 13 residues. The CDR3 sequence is CASSEQRTYEQYF. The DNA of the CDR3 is TGTGCCAGCAGTGAACAGCGGACCTACGAGCAGTACTTC.

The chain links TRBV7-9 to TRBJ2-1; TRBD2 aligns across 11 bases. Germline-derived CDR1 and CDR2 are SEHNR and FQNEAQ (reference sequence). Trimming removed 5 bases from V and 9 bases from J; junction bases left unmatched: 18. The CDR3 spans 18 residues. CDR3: CASSPKTSGTLGGIEQFF. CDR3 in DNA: TGTGCCAGCAGCCCTAAGACTAGCGGGACTCTCGGGGGGATTGAGCAGTTCTTC.

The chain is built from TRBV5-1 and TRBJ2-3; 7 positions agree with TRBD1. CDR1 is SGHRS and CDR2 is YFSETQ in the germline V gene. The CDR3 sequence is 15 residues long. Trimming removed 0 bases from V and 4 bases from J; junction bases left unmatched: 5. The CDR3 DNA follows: TGCGCCAGCAGCTTGGACAGGGGAAGAGCAGATACGCAGTATTTT. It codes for CASSLDRGRADTQYF.

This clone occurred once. CDR3 sequence: CASSEGGGLGQTYGYTF. The DNA of the CDR3 is TGTGCCAGCAGTGAAGGGGGCGGCTTGGGACAAACCTATGGCTACACCTTC. This chain links TRBV6-1 with TRBJ1-2; a possible D gene is TRBD1 (6 bases). V was shortened by 1 base and J by 4 bases, with 19 bases between the two germline ends. Germline values: CDR1 MNHNS, CDR2 SASEGT. The CDR3 runs to 17 residues.

CDR3 protein: CASRESSGRVNIQYF. The CDR3 DNA reads as TGTGCCAGCAGGGAAAGTAGCGGGCGGGTTAACATTCAGTACTTC. The V gene is TRBV2, the J gene TRBJ2-4, with 7 bases lining up with TRBD2. The CDR3 covers 15 residues. Germline loops: CDR1 SNHLY, CDR2 FYNNEI. V trimming: 6 bases; J trimming: 7 bases; junction bases outside the gene matches: 12.